Below are 6 T cell receptor beta chains sequenced from a single sample in a study of shared clonotypes between healthy human individuals. Only in-frame clones appear in the TCRdb table, and some are missing; sequencing was by immunoSEQ multiplex PCR. The sample records about 2.4 million clones, 93% being singletons. Material: naive CD4+ T cells from PBMCs. Subset given: CD45RA+ positively selected. The receptor set was obtained from a man aged 18 to 29 in good health. Some clones in this sample may be carry-over from other donors' samples.

This clone has just one count. The chain joins TRBV5-1 to TRBJ1-2; tentatively, D is TRBD1 (5 bases). Germline V gene data show CDR1 as SGHRS and CDR2 as YFSETQ. V lost 5 bases, J lost 5 bases, and 16 bases lay in between. The CDR3 is 14 amino acids. CDR3 bases: TGCGCCAGCAGATTTGGGCAGGACACATATGGCTACACCTTC. It is translated as CASRFGQDTYGYTF.

This chain connects TRBV7-8 to TRBJ1-1, with 8 bases that match TRBD1. This CDR3 comprises 18 residues. Per germline, CDR1 SGHVS and CDR2 FQNEAQ. Losses at the gene ends were 5 bases for V and 1 base for J; bases not matched to a gene: 15. The CDR3 here is CASSLQPRQGLQNTEAFF. CDR3 nucleotides: TGTGCCAGCAGCCTACAACCACGACAGGGGTTGCAGAACACTGAAGCTTTCTTT.

This chain connects TRBV10-1 to TRBJ2-7; no clear D. V lost 0 bases and J 0 bases, leaving 12 bases between the germline ends. Germline CDR1 reads WNHNN; CDR2 reads SYGVQD (reference sequence). This CDR3 region has 16 residues. The CDR3 nucleotides read TGCGCCAGCAGTGAGTCCGGCAGTTCCAGCTCCTACGAGCAGTACTTC. The encoded protein is CASSESGSSSSYEQYF.

DNA of the CDR3: TGTGCCAGCAGCTCATCGGGACAGGATGAAGCTTTCTTT. This encodes CASSSSGQDEAFF. V gene TRBV7-9 combines with J gene TRBJ1-1; 8 bases are shared with TRBD1. Germline loops: CDR1 SEHNR, CDR2 FQNEAQ (reference sequence). With V trimmed by 4 bases and J by 7 bases, 5 bases remained unmatched. The CDR3 has 13 amino acids.

This clone was detected only once. The V gene is TRBV2, the J gene TRBJ2-3; 8 nucleotides line up with TRBD1. The trim removed 8 bases at V and 2 bases at J, leaving 9 bases unmatched. The CDR3 has 15 residues. Germline CDR1 and CDR2: SNHLY and FYNNEI. CDR3 in amino acids: CASQEGQGTTDTQYF. For the CDR3, the DNA is TGTGCCAGCCAGGAAGGACAGGGTACCACAGATACGCAGTATTTT.

This sequence joins TRBV7-2 and TRBJ2-7; TRBD2 is a possible D gene (6 bases). Germline V lookup: CDR1 SGHTA, CDR2 FQGNSA. The CDR3 has 16 residues. The V end lost 5 bases, the J end lost 0 bases, and 17 bases lay between the germline ends. CDR3: CASSRDLARSSYEQYF. DNA for the CDR3: TGTGCCAGCAGCCGGGATCTAGCGAGGAGCTCCTACGAGCAGTACTTC.